One sample yielded the 14 T cell receptor beta chains listed below, sequenced in a study of blood T cell repertoires in COVID-19. Some clones are missing from TCRdb's copy, which holds only in-frame ones; the method was immunoSEQ multiplex PCR. Of fewer than 350,000 clones listed, about 88% are singletons. Material: PBMCs or T cells enriched from blood (not recorded which). These receptors all come from a woman in her thirties who had been exposed to COVID-19.

The chain uses TRBV7-9 and TRBJ1-4; 7 bases map to TRBD1. This CDR3 is 14 amino acids long. After removal of 4 bases from V and 4 bases from J, the junction contained 3 bases not matched to a gene. Germline CDR1 and CDR2: SEHNR and FQNEAQ (reference sequence). Here the CDR3 reads CASSSHRGNEKLFF. In DNA form, the CDR3 reads TGTGCCAGCAGCTCCCACAGGGGTAATGAAAAACTGTTTTTT.

The chain employs TRBV10-3 and TRBJ1-6; unclear D gene. The V gene lost 0 bases and the J gene lost 6 bases, with 12 bases spanning the gap. From germline, CDR1 is ENHRY and CDR2 SYGVKD. This CDR3 contains 16 residues. CDR3 in DNA: TGTGCCATCAGTGAGTCCTTAACAGTGACTAATTCACCCCTCCACTTT. Translated, it gives CAISESLTVTNSPLHF.

The rearrangement links TRBV7-3 to TRBJ1-6; D gene uncertain. The CDR3 consists of 13 residues. From germline, CDR1 is SGHTA and CDR2 FQGTGA. V shed 1 base and J shed 6 bases, with 4 bases lying between them. CDR3 coding DNA: TGTGCCAGCAGCTTAATGGCTAATTCACCCCTCCACTTT. It is translated as CASSLMANSPLHF.

The rearrangement uses TRBV5-1 and TRBJ2-3; TRBD2 matches 10 bases. The CDR3 covers 17 residues. Germline CDR1 reads SGHRS; CDR2 reads YFSETQ. Trimming took 4 bases from V and 2 from J; bases not matched to a gene: 10. The DNA for the CDR3 is TGCGCCAGCAGCCCCGCCTGGACTAGCGGAAACACAGATACGCAGTATTTT. The encoded protein is CASSPAWTSGNTDTQYF.

This chain uses TRBV3-1 (or the pseudogene TRBV3-2) with TRBJ2-1; 7 nucleotides match TRBD2. The CDR3 loop spans 15 amino acids. Germline CDR1 reads LGHDT; CDR2 reads YNNKEL (reference sequence). Trimming at V came to 4 bases and at J to 7 bases, leaving 10 bases not matched to a gene. This chain's CDR3 is CASSLFAGAGNEQFF. The CDR3 bases are TGTGCCAGCAGCCTGTTTGCGGGAGCGGGGAATGAGCAGTTCTTC.

This rearrangement joins TRBV4-1 to TRBJ1-5; the D gene is possibly TRBD1 (6 bases). CDR1 and CDR2 from the germline V gene are MGHRA and YSYEKL. Trimming left V 0 bases short and J 3 bases short, with 12 bases between. This CDR3 is built from 16 residues. CDR3 in amino acids: CASSQDSRTDNQPQHF. The DNA of the CDR3 is TGCGCCAGCAGCCAAGATTCGAGGACAGACAATCAGCCCCAGCATTTT.

The V gene is TRBV5-1, the J gene TRBJ2-5; maybe TRBD2 (5 bases). The CDR3 runs 15 residues. The V end was cut by 9 bases, the J end by 4 bases, with 22 bases between. Looked up from germline, CDR1 is SGHRS and CDR2 is YFSETQ. CDR3 bases: TGCGCCACCACCGAGGGTAGCCGCGTCGGAGAGACCCAGTACTTC. It translates to CATTEGSRVGETQYF.

This chain connects TRBV5-1 to TRBJ2-7; 8 bases line up with TRBD1. CDR3 size: 13 residues. The V gene's germline CDR1 is SGHRS and CDR2 YFSETQ. After removal of 4 bases from V and 4 bases from J, the junction contained 4 bases not matched to a gene. CDR3 sequence reads: CASSAGQEYEQYF. The CDR3 nucleotides read TGCGCCAGCAGCGCGGGACAGGAATACGAGCAGTACTTC.

The V and J genes are TRBV28 and TRBJ2-2; the match to TRBD1 covers 8 bases. V shed 4 bases and J 5 bases; nucleotides not matched to a gene: 6. This CDR3 comprises 15 residues. Looked up from germline, CDR1 is MDHEN and CDR2 is SYDVKM. CDR3 sequence (DNA): TGTGCCAGCAGTTCCCAGGGGGCGCTTACCGGGGAGCTGTTTTTT. It is translated as CASSSQGALTGELFF.

This chain uses TRBV10-1 with TRBJ2-2; maybe TRBD2 (6 bases). Germline loops: CDR1 WNHNN, CDR2 SYGVQD (reference sequence). V gave up 8 bases and J gave up 6 bases, with 10 bases separating them. This CDR3 spans 12 amino acids. The CDR3 protein is CASGAGPGELFF. The CDR3 nucleotides are TGCGCCAGCGGAGCGGGCCCCGGGGAGCTGTTTTTT.

The chain carries TRBV30 and TRBJ1-5; D not resolved. The germline V gene has CDR1 GTSNPN and CDR2 SVGIG (reference sequence). This CDR3 spans 15 amino acids. Deletions cut 1 base from V and 6 bases from J, with 16 bases between. CDR3: CAWSAGESWGQPQHF. The CDR3, as DNA: TGTGCCTGGAGTGCGGGAGAGTCTTGGGGTCAGCCCCAGCATTTT.

The chain employs TRBV5-1 and TRBJ2-7, with D unresolved. Per germline, CDR1 SGHRS and CDR2 YFSETQ. V lost 3 bases, J lost 2 bases, and 18 bases lay in between. CDR3 length equals 16 residues. CDR3 residues: CASSSMSRLAPYEQYF. DNA of the CDR3: TGCGCCAGCAGCTCGATGTCTAGGCTCGCTCCCTACGAGCAGTACTTC.

This CDR3 reads CASSGTGINQPQHF. The CDR3 region has the DNA TGTGCCAGCAGTGGGACAGGGATAAATCAGCCCCAGCATTTT. V and J are TRBV25-1 and TRBJ1-5; TRBD1 aligns across 8 bases. The J segment lost 4 bases and the V segment lost 4 bases, leaving 3 bases of the junction unmatched. Germline V CDR1 and CDR2: MGHDK, SYGVNS. The CDR3 consists of 14 residues.

The V and J genes are TRBV29-1 and TRBJ2-7, with 7 bases matching TRBD2. V gave up 6 bases and J gave up 6 bases; unmatched junction bases: 11. Germline V gives CDR1 SQVTM, CDR2 ANQGSEA. This CDR3 contains 13 residues. CDR3 sequence (DNA): TGCAGCGTCGGGACTACCTCAGCCTCCGAGCAGTACTTC. It is translated as CSVGTTSASEQYF.